This TCR beta chain was identified during a study of siplizumab effects on memory and regulatory T cells. Whole-study findings and limits: In the presence of siplizumab, alloreactive sequences traceable to unstimulated CD4+ memory cells were significantly reduced. In roughly 75-96% of proliferating CD4+ or CD8+ clones, a naive or memory phenotype could not be assigned. Naive T cells seemed more diverse than memory cells; they also seemed major alloresponse contributors. Confirmation that proliferating Tregs from siplizumab cultures had suppressive function was not obtained.

As to this clone: Its specificity is not known.

V gave up 3 bases and J gave up 4 bases, with 10 bases separating them. The CDR3 sequence is 13 residues long. In germline, CDR1 is MNHEY, CDR2 SMNVEV (reference sequence). Repertoires were generated with immunoSEQ multiplex PCR, while TCRdb's copy carries only in-frame clones and drops some. The profile shows approximately 91,000 clones, around 93% of them singletons. The V call is TRBV27, the J call TRBJ2-7, with D unclear. This TCR was recovered from a human donor in good health. Material for sequencing was CD8+ T cells sorted from blood. The CDR3 loop is CASSLTPTYEQYF. The CDR3 region has the DNA TGTGCCAGCAGTTTGACACCTACTTACGAGCAGTACTTC.